This TCR beta chain is drawn from a study of T-cell memory formation after mild COVID-19. Deletions cut 3 bases from V and 4 bases from J, with 11 bases between. The CDR3 has 14 residues. CDR1 SGHAT and CDR2 FQDESV come from the germline V gene (reference sequence). Study conclusions and caveats: Clones contracting over day 15 to 85 were CD4/CD8 balanced, with later expanders leaning CD4+. Most CD4+ clones that shrank were in CM and EM, while CD8+ ones turned up in EMRA.

In its sample, this clonotype was seen a few times. Antigen: not known. TCRdb re-analysed the 5' RACE reads in MiXCR, keeping a single row per CDR3 protein. Here the sample spans hundreds of thousands of distinct CDR3 sequences, approximately 16% being singletons. The chain has TRBV11-1 and TRBJ2-3; D gene unclear. The receptor's source is a man between 18 and 35 years old who had mild COVID-19 (a few samples of this study predate the infection). Cell type and time point are not known. What was sequenced was PBMCs or a T cell subset sorted from them (not recorded which). The CDR3 spells CASSLDPYPDTQYF. The CDR3 DNA follows: TGTGCCAGCAGCTTGGATCCATACCCAGATACGCAGTATTTT.